This T cell receptor beta chain appears in the sequencing data of a study of a mutant IDH1 vaccine in newly diagnosed glioma. The overall study: In some groups vaccination began 4-6 weeks post-radiotherapy; others received it with temozolomide.

Produced via immunoSEQ multiplex PCR; TCRdb's table is partial and in-frame only. The data hold more than 60,000 clones, with roughly 74% observed a single time. Time point noted: week 35, safety follow-up. With topical imiquimod, each dose of the vaccine consisted of 300 ug of mutant IDH1 20-mer peptide. In regard to this clone: Antigen unknown.

V lost 1 base to trimming and J lost 5 bases, with 8 bases between them. CDR3 length: 13 amino acids. The V gene's germline CDR1 is SGHAT and CDR2 FQNNGV. The sample was PBMCs, taken from a glioma patient whose treatment included an IDH1 peptide vaccine. This TCR derives from a man aged 45-65 years with glioma. V gene TRBV11-2 combines with J gene TRBJ2-5; D gene uncertain. CDR3 amino acids: CASSLASVETQYF. In DNA form, the CDR3 reads TGTGCCAGCAGCTTAGCTAGTGTTGAGACCCAGTACTTC.